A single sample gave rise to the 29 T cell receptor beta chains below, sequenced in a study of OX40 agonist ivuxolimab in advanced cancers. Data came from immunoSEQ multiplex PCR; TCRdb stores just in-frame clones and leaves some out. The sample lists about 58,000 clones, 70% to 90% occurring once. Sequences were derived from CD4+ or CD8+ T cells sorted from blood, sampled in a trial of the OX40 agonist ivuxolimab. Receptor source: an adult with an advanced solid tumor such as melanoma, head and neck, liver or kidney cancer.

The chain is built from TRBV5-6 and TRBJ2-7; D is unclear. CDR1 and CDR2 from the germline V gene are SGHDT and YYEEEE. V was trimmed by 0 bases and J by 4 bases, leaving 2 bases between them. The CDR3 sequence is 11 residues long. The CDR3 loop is CASSLGYEQYF. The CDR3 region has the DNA TGTGCCAGCAGCTTGGGGTACGAGCAGTACTTC.

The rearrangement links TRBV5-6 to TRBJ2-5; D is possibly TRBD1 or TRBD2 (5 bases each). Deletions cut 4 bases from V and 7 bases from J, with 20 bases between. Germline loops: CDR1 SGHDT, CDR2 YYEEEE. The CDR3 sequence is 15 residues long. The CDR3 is CASSGRGRPGGTQYF. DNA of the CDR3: TGTGCCAGCAGCGGAAGGGGACGACCCGGTGGGACCCAGTACTTC.

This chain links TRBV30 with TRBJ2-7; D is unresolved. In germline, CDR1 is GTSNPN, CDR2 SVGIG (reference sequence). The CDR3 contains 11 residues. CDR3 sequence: CAWVRDYEQYF. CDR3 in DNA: TGTGCATGGGTACGAGACTACGAGCAGTACTTC.

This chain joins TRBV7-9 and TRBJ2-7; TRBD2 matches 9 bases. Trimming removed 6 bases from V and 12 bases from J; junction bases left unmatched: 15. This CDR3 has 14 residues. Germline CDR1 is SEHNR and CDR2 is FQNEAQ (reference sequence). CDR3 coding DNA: TGTGCCAGCAGACTTACTAGCGGGCTGGATACGTTGTACTTC. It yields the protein CASRLTSGLDTLYF.

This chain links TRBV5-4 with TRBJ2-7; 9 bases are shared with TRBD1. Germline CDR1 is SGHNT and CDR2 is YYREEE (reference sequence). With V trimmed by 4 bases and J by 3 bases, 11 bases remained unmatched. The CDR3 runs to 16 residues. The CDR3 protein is CASSPGQGLLLYEQYF. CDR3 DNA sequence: TGTGCCAGCAGCCCTGGACAGGGGTTGCTTCTCTACGAGCAGTACTTC.

The CDR3 sequence: CASSRWGSEQETQYF. CDR3 in DNA: TGTGCCAGCTCCCGGTGGGGCAGCGAACAAGAGACCCAGTACTTC. The rearrangement links TRBV7-3 to TRBJ2-5; a possible D gene is TRBD1 (5 bases). Trimming pared 8 bases from V and 2 bases from J, leaving 18 bases between. Germline V gives CDR1 SGHTA, CDR2 FQGTGA. The length of the CDR3 is 15 residues.

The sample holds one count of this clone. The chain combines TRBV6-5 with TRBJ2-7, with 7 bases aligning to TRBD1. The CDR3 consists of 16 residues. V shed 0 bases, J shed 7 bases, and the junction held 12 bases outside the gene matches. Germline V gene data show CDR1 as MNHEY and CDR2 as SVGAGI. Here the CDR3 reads CASSYSPTGVLGEQYF. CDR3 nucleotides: TGTGCCAGCAGTTACTCGCCAACAGGGGTGCTTGGAGAGCAGTACTTC.

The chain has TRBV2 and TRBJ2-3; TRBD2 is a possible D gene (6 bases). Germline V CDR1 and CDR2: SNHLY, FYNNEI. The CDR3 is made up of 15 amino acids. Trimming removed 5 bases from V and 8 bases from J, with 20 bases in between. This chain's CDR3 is CASSPWTNPPGTQYF. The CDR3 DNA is TGTGCCAGCAGTCCCTGGACTAATCCGCCGGGTACGCAGTATTTT.

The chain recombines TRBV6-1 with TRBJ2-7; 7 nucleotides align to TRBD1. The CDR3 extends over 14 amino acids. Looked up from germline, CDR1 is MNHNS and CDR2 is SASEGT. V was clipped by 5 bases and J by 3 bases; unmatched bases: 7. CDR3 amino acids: CASSPDRAGYEQYF. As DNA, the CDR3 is TGTGCCAGCAGTCCAGACAGGGCGGGCTACGAGCAGTACTTC.

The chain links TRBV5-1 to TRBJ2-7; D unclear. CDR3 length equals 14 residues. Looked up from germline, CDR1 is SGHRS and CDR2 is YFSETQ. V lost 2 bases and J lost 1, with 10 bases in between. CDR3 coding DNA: TGCGCCAGCAGCTTAGACACGACTTCCTACGAGCAGTACTTC. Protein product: CASSLDTTSYEQYF.

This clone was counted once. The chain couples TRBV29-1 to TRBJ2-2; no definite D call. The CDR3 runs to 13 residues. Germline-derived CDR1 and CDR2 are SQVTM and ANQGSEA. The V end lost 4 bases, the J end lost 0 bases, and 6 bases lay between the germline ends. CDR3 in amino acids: CSVASPNTGELFF. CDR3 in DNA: TGCAGCGTTGCCTCCCCGAACACCGGGGAGCTGTTTTTT.

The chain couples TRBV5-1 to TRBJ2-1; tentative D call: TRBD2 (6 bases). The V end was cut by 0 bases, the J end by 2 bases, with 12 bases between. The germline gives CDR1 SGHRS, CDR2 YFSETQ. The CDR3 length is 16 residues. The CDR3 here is CASSLVGGGAYNEQFF. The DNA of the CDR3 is TGCGCCAGCAGCTTGGTTGGGGGAGGCGCCTACAATGAGCAGTTCTTC.

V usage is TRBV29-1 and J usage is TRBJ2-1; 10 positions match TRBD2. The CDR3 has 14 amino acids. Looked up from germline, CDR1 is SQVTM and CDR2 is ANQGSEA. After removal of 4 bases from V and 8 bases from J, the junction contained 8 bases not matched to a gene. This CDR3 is CSVGAGGPLHEQFF. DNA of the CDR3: TGCAGCGTTGGAGCGGGAGGGCCCCTCCATGAGCAGTTCTTC.

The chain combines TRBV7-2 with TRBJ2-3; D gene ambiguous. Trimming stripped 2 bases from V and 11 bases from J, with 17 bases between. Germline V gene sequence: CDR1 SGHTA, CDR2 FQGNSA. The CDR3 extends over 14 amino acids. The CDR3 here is CASSLNPAQRQQYF. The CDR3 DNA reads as TGTGCCAGCAGCTTAAATCCCGCCCAACGACAGCAGTATTTT.

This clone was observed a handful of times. CDR3 in amino acids: CASSFGTGGEYSTKNIQYF. DNA for the CDR3: TGTGCCAGTAGTTTCGGGACAGGGGGCGAATACTCGACCAAAAACATTCAGTACTTC. The chain couples TRBV19 to TRBJ2-4; 12 nucleotides agree with TRBD1. This CDR3 comprises 19 residues. V lost 5 bases, J lost 2 bases, and 13 bases stayed unmatched. CDR1 and CDR2 from the germline V gene are LNHDA and SQIVND (reference sequence).

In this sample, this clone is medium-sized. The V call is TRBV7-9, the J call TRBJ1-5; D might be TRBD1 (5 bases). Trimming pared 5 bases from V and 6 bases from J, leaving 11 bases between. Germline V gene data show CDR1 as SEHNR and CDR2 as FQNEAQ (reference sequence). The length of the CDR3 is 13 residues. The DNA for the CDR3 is TGTGCCAGCAGCGGACCGGGGGGTCAGCCCCAGCATTTT. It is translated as CASSGPGGQPQHF.

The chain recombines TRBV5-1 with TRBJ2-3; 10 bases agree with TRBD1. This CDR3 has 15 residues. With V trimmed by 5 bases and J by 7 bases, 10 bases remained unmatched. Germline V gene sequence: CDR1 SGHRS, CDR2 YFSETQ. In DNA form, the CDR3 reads TGCGCCAGCAGGTCGGGACAGGGGCAGCCTAATACGCAGTATTTT. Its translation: CASRSGQGQPNTQYF.

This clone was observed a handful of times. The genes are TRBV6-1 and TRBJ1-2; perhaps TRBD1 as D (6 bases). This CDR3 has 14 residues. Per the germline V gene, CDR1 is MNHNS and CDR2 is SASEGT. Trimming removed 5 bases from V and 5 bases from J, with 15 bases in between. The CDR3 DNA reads TGTGCCAGCAGTCACAGGGAGCGGGGATATGGCTACACCTTC. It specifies CASSHRERGYGYTF.

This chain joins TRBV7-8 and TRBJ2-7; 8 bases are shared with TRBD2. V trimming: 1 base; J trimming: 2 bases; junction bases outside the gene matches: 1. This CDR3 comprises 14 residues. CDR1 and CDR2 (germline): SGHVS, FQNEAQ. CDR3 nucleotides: TGTGCCAGCAGCTTAGTGACTAGCGCCTACGAGCAGTACTTC. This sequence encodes CASSLVTSAYEQYF.

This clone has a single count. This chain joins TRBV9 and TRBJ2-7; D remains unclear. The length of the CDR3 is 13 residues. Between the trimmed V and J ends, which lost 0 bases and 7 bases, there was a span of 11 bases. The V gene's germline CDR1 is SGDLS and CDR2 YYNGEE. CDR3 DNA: TGTGCCAGCAGCGTAGGTAGTACTGGGGAGCAGTACTTC. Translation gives CASSVGSTGEQYF.

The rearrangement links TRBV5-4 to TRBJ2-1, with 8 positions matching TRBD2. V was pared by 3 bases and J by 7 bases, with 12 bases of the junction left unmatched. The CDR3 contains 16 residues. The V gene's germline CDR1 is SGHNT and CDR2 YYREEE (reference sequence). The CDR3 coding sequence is TGTGCCAGCAGCTGGGGCCAGGGACTAGAAAATAATGAGCAGTTCTTC. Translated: CASSWGQGLENNEQFF.

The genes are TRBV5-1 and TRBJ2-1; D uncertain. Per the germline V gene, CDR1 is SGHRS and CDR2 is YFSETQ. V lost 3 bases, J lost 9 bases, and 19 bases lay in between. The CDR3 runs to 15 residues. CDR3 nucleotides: TGCGCCAGCAGCTCCACATCCGCCGGTCTGGGTGAGCAGTTCTTC. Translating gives CASSSTSAGLGEQFF.

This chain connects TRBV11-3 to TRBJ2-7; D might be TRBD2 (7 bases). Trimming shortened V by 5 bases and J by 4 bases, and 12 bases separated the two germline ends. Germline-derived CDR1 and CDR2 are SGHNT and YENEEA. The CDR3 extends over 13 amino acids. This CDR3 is CASSPGGRYEQYF. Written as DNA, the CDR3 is TGTGCCAGCAGCCCCGGGGGGCGGTACGAGCAGTACTTC.

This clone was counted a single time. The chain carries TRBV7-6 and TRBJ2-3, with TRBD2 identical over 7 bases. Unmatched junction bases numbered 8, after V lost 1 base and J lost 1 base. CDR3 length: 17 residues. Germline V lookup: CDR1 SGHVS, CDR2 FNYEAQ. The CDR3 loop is CASSLGLAQGGTDTQYF. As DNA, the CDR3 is TGTGCCAGCAGCTTAGGACTAGCCCAAGGGGGCACAGATACGCAGTATTTT.

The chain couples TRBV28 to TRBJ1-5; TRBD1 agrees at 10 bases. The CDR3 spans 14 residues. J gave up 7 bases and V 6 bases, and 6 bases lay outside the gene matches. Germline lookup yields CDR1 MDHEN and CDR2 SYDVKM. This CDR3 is CASSRDRGIQPQHF. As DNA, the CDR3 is TGTGCCAGCAGCCGGGACAGGGGTATCCAGCCCCAGCATTTT.

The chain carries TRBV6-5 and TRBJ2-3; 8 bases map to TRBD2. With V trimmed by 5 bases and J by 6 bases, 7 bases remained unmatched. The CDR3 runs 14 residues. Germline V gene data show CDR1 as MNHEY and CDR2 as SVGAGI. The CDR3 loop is CASSQRTSWDTQYF. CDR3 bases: TGTGCCAGCAGTCAACGGACTAGCTGGGATACGCAGTATTTT.

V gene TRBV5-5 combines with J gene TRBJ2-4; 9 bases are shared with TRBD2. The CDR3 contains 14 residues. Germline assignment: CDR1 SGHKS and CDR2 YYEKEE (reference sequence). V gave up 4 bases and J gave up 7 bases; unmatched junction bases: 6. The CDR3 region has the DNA TGTGCCAGCAGCCGTTTAGCGGGAGTTAACATTCAGTACTTC. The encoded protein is CASSRLAGVNIQYF.

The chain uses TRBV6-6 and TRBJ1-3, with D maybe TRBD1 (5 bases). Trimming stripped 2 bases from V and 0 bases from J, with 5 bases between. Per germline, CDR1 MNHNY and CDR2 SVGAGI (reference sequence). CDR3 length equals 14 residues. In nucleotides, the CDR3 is TGTGCCAGCAGTTACGGGGGCTCTGGAAACACCATATATTTT. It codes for CASSYGGSGNTIYF.

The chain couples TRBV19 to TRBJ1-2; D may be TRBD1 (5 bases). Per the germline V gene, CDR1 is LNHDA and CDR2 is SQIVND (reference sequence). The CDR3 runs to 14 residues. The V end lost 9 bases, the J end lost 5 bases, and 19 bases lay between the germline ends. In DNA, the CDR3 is TGTGCCAGCATCGAAATCGGGACCGGATATGGCTACACCTTC. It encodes CASIEIGTGYGYTF. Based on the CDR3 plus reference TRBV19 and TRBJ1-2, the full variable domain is DGGITQSPKYLFRKEGQNVTLSCEQNLNHDAMYWYRQDPGQGLRLIYYSQIVNDFQKGDIAEGYSVSREKKESFPLTVTSAQKNPTAFYLCASIEIGTGYGYTFGSGTRLTVV.